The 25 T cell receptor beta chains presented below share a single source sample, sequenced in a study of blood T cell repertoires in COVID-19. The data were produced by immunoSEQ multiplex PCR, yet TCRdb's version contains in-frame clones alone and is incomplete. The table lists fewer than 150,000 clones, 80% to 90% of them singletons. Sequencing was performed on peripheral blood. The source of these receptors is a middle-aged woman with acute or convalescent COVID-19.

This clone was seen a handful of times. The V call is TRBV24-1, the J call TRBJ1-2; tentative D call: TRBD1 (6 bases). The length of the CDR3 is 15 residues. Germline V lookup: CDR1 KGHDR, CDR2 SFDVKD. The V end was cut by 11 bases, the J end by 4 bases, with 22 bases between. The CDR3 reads CAIHRERENSYGYTF. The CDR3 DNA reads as TGTGCCATCCACAGGGAAAGAGAAAATTCCTATGGCTACACCTTC.

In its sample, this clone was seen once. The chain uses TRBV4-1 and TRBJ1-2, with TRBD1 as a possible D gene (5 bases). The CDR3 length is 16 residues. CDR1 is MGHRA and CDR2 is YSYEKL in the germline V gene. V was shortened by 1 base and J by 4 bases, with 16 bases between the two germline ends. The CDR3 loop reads CASSQVAGQGAYGYTF. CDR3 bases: TGCGCCAGCAGCCAAGTAGCCGGACAAGGAGCCTATGGCTACACCTTC.

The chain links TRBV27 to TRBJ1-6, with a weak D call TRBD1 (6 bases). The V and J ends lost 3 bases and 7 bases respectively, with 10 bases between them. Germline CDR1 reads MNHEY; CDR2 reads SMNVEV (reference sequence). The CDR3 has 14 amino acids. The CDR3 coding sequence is TGTGCCAGCAGTTTTTTACAGGGAAATTCACCCCTCCACTTT. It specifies CASSFLQGNSPLHF.

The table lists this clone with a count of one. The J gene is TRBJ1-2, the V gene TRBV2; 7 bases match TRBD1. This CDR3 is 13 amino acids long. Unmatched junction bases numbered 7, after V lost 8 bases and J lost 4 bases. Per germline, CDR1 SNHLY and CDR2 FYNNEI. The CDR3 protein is CASPPQGGYGYTF. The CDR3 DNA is TGTGCCAGCCCGCCGCAGGGGGGCTATGGCTACACCTTC.

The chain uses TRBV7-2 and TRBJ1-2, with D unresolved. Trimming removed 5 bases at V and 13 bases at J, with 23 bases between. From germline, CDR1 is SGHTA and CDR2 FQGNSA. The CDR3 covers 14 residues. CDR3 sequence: CASSLDREGRRFTF. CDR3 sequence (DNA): TGTGCCAGCAGCCTCGACCGGGAAGGGCGGCGGTTCACCTTC.

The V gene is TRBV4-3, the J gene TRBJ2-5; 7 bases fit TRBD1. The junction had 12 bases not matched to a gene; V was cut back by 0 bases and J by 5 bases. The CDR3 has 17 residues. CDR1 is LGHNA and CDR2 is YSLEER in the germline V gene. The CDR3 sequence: CASSQDYPTTGTETQYF. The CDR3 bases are TGCGCCAGCAGCCAAGATTATCCCACGACAGGGACGGAGACCCAGTACTTC.

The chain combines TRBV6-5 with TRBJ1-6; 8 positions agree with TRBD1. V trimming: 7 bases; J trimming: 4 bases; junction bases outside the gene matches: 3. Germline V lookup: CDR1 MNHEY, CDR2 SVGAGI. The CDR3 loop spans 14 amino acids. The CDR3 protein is CASTQGAYNSPLHF. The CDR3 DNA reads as TGTGCCAGCACCCAGGGGGCATATAATTCACCCCTCCACTTT.

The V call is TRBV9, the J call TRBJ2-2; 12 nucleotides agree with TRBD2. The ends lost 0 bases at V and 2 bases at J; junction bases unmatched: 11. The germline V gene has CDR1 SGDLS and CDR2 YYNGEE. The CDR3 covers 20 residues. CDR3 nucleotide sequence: TGTGCCAGCAGCGTAGTTTCCCTAGGACTAGCGGGACGAAACACCGGGGAGCTGTTTTTT. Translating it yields CASSVVSLGLAGRNTGELFF.

The CDR3 reads CASSRQGSSDEKLFF. The CDR3 DNA follows: TGCGCCAGCAGCCGACAGGGAAGTTCTGATGAAAAACTGTTTTTT. The chain links TRBV5-1 to TRBJ1-4; 7 nucleotides align to TRBD1. CDR3 length: 15 amino acids. The ends lost 4 bases at V and 6 bases at J; junction bases unmatched: 9. Germline V CDR1 and CDR2: SGHRS, YFSETQ.

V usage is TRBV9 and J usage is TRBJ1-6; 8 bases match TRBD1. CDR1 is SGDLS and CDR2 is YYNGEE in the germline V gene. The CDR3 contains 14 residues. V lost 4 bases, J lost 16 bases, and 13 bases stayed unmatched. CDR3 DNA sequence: TGTGCCAGCAGCAAGGAGGACAGGGACGGGGGGCTCCACTTT. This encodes CASSKEDRDGGLHF. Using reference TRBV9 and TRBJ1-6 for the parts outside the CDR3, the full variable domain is DSGVTQTPKHLITATGQRVTLRCSPRSGDLSVYWYQQSLDQGLQFLIQYYNGEERAKGNILERFSAQQFPDLHSELNLSSLELGDSALYFCASSKEDRDGGLHFGNGTRLTVT.

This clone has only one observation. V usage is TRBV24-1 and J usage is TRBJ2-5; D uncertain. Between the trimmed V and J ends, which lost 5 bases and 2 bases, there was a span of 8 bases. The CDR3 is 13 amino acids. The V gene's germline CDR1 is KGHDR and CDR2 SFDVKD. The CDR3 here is CATSGHRQETQYF. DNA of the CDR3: TGTGCCACCAGTGGTCACAGACAAGAGACCCAGTACTTC.

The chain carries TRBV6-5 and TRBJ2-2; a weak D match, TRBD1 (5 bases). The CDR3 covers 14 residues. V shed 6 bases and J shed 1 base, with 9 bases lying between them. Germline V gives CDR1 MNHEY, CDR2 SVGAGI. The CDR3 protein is CASRGLENTGELFF. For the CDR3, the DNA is TGTGCCAGCAGGGGGCTGGAGAACACCGGGGAGCTGTTTTTT.

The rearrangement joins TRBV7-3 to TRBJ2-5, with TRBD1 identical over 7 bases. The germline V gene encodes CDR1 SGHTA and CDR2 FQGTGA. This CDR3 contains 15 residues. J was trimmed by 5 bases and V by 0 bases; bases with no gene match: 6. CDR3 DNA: TGTGCCAGCAGCTTAACGCAGGCAGGGGGTGAGACCCAGTACTTC. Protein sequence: CASSLTQAGGETQYF.

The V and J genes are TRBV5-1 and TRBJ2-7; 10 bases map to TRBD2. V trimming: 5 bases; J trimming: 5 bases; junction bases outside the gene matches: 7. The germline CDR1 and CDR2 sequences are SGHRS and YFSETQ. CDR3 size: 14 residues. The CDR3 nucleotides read TGCGCCAGCAGGGCTAGCGGGAGCGGCCACGAGCAGTACTTC. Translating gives CASRASGSGHEQYF.

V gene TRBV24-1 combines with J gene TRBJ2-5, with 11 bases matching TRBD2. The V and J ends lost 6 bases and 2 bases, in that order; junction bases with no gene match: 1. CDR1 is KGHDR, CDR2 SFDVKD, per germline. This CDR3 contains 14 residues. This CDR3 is CATSTSGGQETQYF. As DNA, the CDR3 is TGTGCCACCAGTACTAGCGGGGGACAAGAGACCCAGTACTTC.

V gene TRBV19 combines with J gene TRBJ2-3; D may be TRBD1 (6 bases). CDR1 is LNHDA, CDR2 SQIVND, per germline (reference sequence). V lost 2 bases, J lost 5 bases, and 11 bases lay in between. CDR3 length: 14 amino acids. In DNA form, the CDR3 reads TGTGCCAGTAGTATAATGCTAGGGGGAGATACGCAGTATTTT. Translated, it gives CASSIMLGGDTQYF.

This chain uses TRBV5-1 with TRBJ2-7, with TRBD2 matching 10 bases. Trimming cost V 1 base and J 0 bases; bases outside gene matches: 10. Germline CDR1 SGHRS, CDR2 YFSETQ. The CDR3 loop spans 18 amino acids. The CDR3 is CASSLLASGSPPSYEQYF. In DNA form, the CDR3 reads TGCGCCAGCAGCTTGTTGGCTAGCGGGAGTCCCCCCTCCTACGAGCAGTACTTC.

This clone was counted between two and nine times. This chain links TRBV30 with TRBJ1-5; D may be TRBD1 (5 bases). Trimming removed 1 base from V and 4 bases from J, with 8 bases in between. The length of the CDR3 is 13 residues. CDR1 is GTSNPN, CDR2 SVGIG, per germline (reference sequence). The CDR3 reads CAWSGGQNQPQHF. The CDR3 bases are TGTGCCTGGAGTGGGGGCCAAAATCAGCCCCAGCATTTT.

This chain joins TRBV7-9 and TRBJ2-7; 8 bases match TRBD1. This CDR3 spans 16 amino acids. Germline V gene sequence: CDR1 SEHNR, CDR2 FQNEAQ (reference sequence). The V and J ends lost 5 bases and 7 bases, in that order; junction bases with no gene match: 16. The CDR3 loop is CASSPTGTGTLREQYF. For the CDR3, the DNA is TGTGCCAGCAGCCCGACCGGGACAGGTACCCTACGTGAGCAGTACTTC.

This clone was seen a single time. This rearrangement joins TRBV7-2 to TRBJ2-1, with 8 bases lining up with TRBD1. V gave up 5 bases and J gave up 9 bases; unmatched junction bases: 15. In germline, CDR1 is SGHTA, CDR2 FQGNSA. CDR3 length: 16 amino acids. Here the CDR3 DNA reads TGTGCCAGCAGCCCGGGGACAGGTGTGATTTCTCGTGAGCAGTTCTTC. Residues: CASSPGTGVISREQFF.

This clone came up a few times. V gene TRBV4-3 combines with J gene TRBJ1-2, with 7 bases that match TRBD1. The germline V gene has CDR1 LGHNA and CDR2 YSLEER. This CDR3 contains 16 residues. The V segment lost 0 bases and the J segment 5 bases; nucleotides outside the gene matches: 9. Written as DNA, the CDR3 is TGCGCCAGCAGCCAAGATGAAGTGGACAGGCGTTATGGCTACACCTTC. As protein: CASSQDEVDRRYGYTF.

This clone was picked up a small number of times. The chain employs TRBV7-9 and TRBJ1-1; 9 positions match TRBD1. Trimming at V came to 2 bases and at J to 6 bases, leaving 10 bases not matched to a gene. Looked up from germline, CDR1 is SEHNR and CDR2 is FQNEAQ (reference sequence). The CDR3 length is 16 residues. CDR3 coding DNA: TGTGCCAGCAGCTTAAGACTGACAGGGGGGGTAGCTGAAGCTTTCTTT. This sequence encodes CASSLRLTGGVAEAFF.

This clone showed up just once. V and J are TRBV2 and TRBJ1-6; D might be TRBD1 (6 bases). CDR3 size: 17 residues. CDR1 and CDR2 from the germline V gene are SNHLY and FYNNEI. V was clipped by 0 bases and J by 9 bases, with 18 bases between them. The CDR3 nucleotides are TGTGCCAGCAGTGAAGCGTACCCCGGACGAGGGGGTTCACCCCTCCACTTT. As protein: CASSEAYPGRGGSPLHF. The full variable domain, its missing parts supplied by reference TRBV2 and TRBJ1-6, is EPEVTQTPSHQVTQMGQEVILRCVPISNHLYFYWYRQILGQKVEFLVSFYNNEISEKSEIFDDQFSVERPDGSNFTLKIRSTKLEDSAMYFCASSEAYPGRGGSPLHFGNGTRLTVT.

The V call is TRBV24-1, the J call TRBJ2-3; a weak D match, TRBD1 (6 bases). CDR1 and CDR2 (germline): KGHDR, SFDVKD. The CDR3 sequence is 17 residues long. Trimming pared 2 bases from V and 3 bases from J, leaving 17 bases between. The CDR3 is CATSDWKGQSTTDTQYF. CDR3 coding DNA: TGTGCCACCAGTGATTGGAAAGGACAGTCGACGACAGATACGCAGTATTTT.

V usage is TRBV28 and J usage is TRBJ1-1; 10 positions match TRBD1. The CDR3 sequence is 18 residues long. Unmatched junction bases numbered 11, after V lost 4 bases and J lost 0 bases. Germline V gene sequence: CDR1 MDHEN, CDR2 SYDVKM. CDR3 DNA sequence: TGTGCCAGCAGTTCCCTGACAGGGGGCGACCGTATGAACACTGAAGCTTTCTTT. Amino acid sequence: CASSSLTGGDRMNTEAFF.